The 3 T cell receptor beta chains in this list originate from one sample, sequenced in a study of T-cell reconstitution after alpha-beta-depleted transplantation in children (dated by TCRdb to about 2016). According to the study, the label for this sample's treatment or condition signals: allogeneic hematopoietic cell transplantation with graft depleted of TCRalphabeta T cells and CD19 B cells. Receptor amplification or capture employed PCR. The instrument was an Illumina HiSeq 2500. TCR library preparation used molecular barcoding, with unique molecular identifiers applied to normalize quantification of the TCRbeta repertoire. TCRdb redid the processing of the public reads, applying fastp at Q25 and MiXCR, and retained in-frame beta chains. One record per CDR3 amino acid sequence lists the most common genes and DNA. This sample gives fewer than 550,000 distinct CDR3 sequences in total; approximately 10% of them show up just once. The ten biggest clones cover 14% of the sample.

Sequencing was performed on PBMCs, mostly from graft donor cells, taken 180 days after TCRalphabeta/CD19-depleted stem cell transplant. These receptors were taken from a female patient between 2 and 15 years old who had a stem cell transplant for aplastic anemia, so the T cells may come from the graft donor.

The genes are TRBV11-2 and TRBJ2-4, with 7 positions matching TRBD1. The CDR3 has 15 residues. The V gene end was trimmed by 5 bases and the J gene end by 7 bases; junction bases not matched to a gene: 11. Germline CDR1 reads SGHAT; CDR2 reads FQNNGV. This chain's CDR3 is CASSLPETGRNIQYF. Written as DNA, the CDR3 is TGTGCCAGCAGCCTACCCGAGACAGGGCGGAACATTCAGTACTTC.

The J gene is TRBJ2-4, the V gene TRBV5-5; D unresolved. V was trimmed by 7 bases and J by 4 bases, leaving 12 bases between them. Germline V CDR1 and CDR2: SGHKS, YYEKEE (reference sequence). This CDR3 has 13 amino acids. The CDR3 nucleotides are TGTGCCAGCTGGGTGCTAGGAAAAAACATTCAGTACTTC. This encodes CASWVLGKNIQYF.

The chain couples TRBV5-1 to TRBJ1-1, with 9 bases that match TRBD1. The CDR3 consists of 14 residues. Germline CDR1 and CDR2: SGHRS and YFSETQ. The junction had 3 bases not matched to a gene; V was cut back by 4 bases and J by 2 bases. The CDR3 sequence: CASSTDRGNTEAFF. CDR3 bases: TGCGCCAGCAGCACGGACAGGGGCAACACTGAAGCTTTCTTT.